The entry that follows covers one T cell receptor (beta chain) sequence. The record originates from a study of Tregs in tolerant kidney transplant recipients. V was pared by 3 bases and J by 6 bases, with 6 bases of the junction left unmatched. The CDR3 totals 14 residues. Germline assignment: CDR1 SGHRS and CDR2 YFSETQ. Generated by immunoSEQ multiplex PCR, the TCRdb table keeps only in-frame clones and is missing some. The table has fewer than 20,000 clones, roughly four fifths seen once; the top ten hold 2.5%. This receptor was taken from a human donor in good health. The chain links TRBV5-1 to TRBJ1-1; TRBD1 aligns across 9 bases. Sequenced sample: Tregs from blood. Here the CDR3 reads CASSWGQGLPEAFF. For the CDR3, the DNA is TGCGCCAGCAGCTGGGGACAGGGACTGCCTGAAGCTTTCTTT.